This TCR beta chain was sequenced in a study of post-analysis software for immune sequencing data. As for the study in general: Progressive-relapsing, secondary progressive and relapsing-remitting multiple sclerosis were among the disease courses included. Broader study findings: Samples sharing a preparation batch grouped tightly together when assessed by F measure. Significantly lower normalized Chao1 diversity was found in patients with multiple sclerosis relative to controls.

Points on this clonotype: What it binds is not known.

Unique molecular identifiers tagged the TCR beta cDNA libraries. TCRdb fed the PCR reads into MiXCR, producing one record per CDR3 protein. There are about 400,000 distinct CDR3 sequences in the sample; around a third occur only once, and about an eighth lies in the top ten. This TCR was recovered from a girl between 5 and 17 years old with multiple sclerosis. Material for sequencing was blood.

CDR3 bases: TGCAGCATTCGACTAGGTTACGAGCAGTACTTC. It is translated as CSIRLGYEQYF. The chain couples TRBV29-1 to TRBJ2-5; D possibly corresponds to TRBD2 (6 bases). The DNA end is more similar to TRBJ2-7, so the J call may be wrong. The CDR3 runs to 11 residues. Per the germline V gene, CDR1 is SQVTM and CDR2 is ANQGSEA.